These 6 T cell receptor beta chains were all obtained from the same sample, sequenced in a study of T-cell memory formation after mild COVID-19. A single record per CDR3 protein comes from TCRdb applying MiXCR to the 5' RACE reads. The data show under 200,000 distinct CDR3 sequences, roughly 13% seen once. Sequenced material: PBMCs or a T cell subset sorted from them (not recorded which). These receptors were collected from a man between 18 and 35 years old who had mild COVID-19 (a few samples of this study predate the infection). Cell type and time point are not known.

This clonotype came up once. The V and J genes are TRBV7-9 and TRBJ2-3; TRBD2 aligns across 12 bases. With 6 bases clipped from V and 5 bases from J, the junction kept 9 bases outside the gene matches. Germline-derived CDR1 and CDR2 are SEHNR and FQNEAQ (reference sequence). The CDR3 is made up of 16 amino acids. Here the CDR3 reads CASRPASGGDRDTQYF. The CDR3 DNA follows: TGTGCCAGCAGACCAGCTAGCGGGGGGGACAGAGATACGCAGTATTTT.

This clonotype was counted a few times. The rearrangement links TRBV5-8 to TRBJ1-2; no definite D call. Trimming left V 3 bases short and J 4 bases short, with 13 bases between. There are 14 residues in the CDR3. CDR1 and CDR2 from the germline V gene are SGHTS and YDEGEE. The CDR3 region has the DNA TGTGCCAGCAGCTATACTGACACCGTCTATGGCTACACCTTC. It is translated as CASSYTDTVYGYTF.

This clonotype was picked up a small number of times. The V call is TRBV19, the J call TRBJ2-1, with D perhaps matching TRBD1 (5 bases). This CDR3 region has 16 residues. Germline V gene lookup returns CDR1 LNHDA and CDR2 SQIVND (reference sequence). The V and J ends lost 0 bases and 7 bases respectively, with 16 bases between them. The CDR3 DNA reads as TGTGCCAGTAGTATAGATCCTGGGTGGCAGGGTAATGAGCAGTTCTTC. Protein sequence: CASSIDPGWQGNEQFF.

This rearrangement joins TRBV5-1 to TRBJ1-2, with 7 bases matching TRBD1. J lost 8 bases, V lost 5 bases, and 6 bases had no gene match. Germline V lookup: CDR1 SGHRS, CDR2 YFSETQ. The CDR3 is 12 amino acids. The CDR3 coding sequence is TGCGCCAGCAGGGGGACAGAGGCAGGCTACACCTTC. It is translated as CASRGTEAGYTF.

This clonotype came up many times. V and J are TRBV5-1 and TRBJ2-2; D might be TRBD1 (6 bases). The ends were cut back, 3 bases at V and 1 base at J, with 10 bases in the middle. Germline lookup yields CDR1 SGHRS and CDR2 YFSETQ. This CDR3 spans 15 amino acids. For the CDR3, the DNA is TGCGCCAGCAGCTCTCGGGGACAGAACACCGGGGAGCTGTTTTTT. As protein: CASSSRGQNTGELFF.

The sample holds a few counts of this clonotype. V usage is TRBV12-3 or TRBV12-4 and J usage is TRBJ1-3, with TRBD1 as a possible D gene (6 bases). V gave up 7 bases and J gave up 9 bases, with 13 bases separating them. There are 12 residues in the CDR3. The chain's CDR3 is CASTTEGGTIYF. The CDR3 coding sequence is TGTGCCAGCACGACGGAGGGGGGCACCATATATTTT.